The clone carrying this T cell receptor (beta chain) appeared a few times. V lost 4 bases and J 6 bases, leaving 15 bases between the germline ends. Germline CDR1 is MRHNA and CDR2 is SNTAGT. This CDR3 contains 14 residues. These data belong to a study of T cell responses to AZD1222 COVID-19 vaccine. Profiled with immunoSEQ multiplex PCR; TCRdb holds only in-frame clones, not every one. Of about 70,000 clones listed, around 84% were seen once; the top ten hold about 20%. J is TRBJ1-1 and V is TRBV6-4, with D hard to call. The starting material was peripheral blood, obtained on day 0 of AZD1222 vaccination. The origin of this receptor is an adult in good health. The CDR3 is CASSGFKVVAEAFF. The CDR3 region has the DNA TGTGCCAGCAGTGGCTTTAAGGTCGTAGCTGAAGCTTTCTTT.